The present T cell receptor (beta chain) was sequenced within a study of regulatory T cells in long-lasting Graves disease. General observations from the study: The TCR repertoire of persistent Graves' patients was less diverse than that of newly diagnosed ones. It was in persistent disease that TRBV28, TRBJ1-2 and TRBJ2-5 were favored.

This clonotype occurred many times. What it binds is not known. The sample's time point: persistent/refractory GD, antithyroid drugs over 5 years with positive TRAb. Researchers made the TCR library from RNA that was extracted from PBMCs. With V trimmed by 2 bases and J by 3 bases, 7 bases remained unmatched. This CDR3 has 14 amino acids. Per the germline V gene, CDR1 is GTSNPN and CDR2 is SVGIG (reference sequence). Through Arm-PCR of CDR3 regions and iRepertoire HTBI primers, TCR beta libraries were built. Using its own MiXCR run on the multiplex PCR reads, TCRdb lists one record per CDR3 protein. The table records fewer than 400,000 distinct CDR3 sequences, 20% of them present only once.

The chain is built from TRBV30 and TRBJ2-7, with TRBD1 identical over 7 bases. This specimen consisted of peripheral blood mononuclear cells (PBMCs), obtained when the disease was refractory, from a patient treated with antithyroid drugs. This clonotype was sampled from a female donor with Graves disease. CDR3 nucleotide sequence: TGTGCCTGGAGTAAGGGGGCCATGGGCTACGAGCAGTACTTC. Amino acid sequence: CAWSKGAMGYEQYF. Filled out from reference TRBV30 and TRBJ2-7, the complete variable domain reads SQTIHQWPATLVQPVGSPLSLECTVEGTSNPNLYWYRQAAGRGLQLLFYSVGIGQISSEVPQNLSASRPQDRQFILSSKKLLLSDSGFYLCAWSKGAMGYEQYFGPGTRLTVT.